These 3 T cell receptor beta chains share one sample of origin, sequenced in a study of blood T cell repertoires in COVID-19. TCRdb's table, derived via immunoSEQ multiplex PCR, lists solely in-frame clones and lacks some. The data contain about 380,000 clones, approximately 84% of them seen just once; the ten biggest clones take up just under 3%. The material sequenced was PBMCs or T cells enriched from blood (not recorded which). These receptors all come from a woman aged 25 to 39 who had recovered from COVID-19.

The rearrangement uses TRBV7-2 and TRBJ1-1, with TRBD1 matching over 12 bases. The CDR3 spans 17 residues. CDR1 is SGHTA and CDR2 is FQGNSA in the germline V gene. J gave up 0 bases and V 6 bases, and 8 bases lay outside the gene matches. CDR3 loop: CASREGQGALLNTEAFF. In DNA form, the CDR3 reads TGTGCCAGCAGGGAGGGACAGGGGGCCCTTTTGAACACTGAAGCTTTCTTT.

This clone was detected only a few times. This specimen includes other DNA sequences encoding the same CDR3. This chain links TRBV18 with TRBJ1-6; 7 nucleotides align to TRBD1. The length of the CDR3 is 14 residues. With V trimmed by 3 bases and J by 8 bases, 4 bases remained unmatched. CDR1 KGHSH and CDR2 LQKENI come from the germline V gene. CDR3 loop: CASSPLDRDSPLHF. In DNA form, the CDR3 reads TGTGCCAGCTCACCCCTAGACAGGGATTCACCCCTCCACTTT.

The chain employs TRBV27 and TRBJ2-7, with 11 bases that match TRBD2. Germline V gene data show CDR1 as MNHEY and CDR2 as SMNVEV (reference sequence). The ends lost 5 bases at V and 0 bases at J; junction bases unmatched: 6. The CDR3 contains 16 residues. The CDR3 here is CASSPDTSGSSYEQYF. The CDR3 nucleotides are TGTGCCAGCAGTCCCGACACTAGCGGGAGCTCCTACGAGCAGTACTTC.